Following are 6 T cell receptor beta chains from one sample sequenced in a study of Ad26.COV2.S vaccination and SARS-CoV-2 variants. Assay used: immunoSEQ multiplex PCR; TCRdb lists only in-frame clones, some missing. Of 380,000 or so clones in the sample, 83% were seen once. Treatment reported: approximately 18 received Ad26.COV2.S at low or high dose, single or two shots; roughly five received placebo; per-sample allocation not given. Samples were taken on day 63 after the first vaccine or placebo injection. The material was peripheral blood, obtained in a trial of Ad26.COV2.S vaccine versus placebo. The receptors derive from a person between 18 and 65 years old who received the Ad26.COV2.S COVID-19 vaccine or a placebo.

This chain joins TRBV18 and TRBJ1-1, with D perhaps matching TRBD1 (5 bases). The CDR3 is made up of 13 amino acids. CDR1 KGHSH and CDR2 LQKENI come from the germline V gene. V dropped 6 bases and J dropped 5 bases, with 13 bases sitting between them. CDR3 region: CASSPGWGTEAFF. CDR3 in DNA: TGTGCCAGCTCCCCAGGGTGGGGGACTGAAGCTTTCTTT.

The V call is TRBV18, the J call TRBJ2-6; the match to TRBD1 covers 8 bases. The CDR3 runs 20 residues. CDR1 is KGHSH and CDR2 is LQKENI in the germline V gene. V shed 4 bases, J shed 2 bases, and the junction held 16 bases outside the gene matches. Here the CDR3 DNA reads TGTGCCAGCTCACACATAACGGTTGGACAGGGAATGGCTGGGGCCAACGTCCTGACTTTC. It yields the protein CASSHITVGQGMAGANVLTF.

V is TRBV4-2 and J is TRBJ2-5; TRBD2 agrees at 7 bases. The CDR3 contains 16 residues. Germline CDR1 is LGHNA and CDR2 is YNFKEQ. After removal of 0 bases from V and 4 bases from J, the junction contained 8 bases not matched to a gene. For the CDR3, the DNA is TGTGCCAGCAGCCAAGAGGCCAGCGGGATACGAGAGACCCAGTACTTC. Its translation is CASSQEASGIRETQYF.

The chain recombines TRBV13 with TRBJ2-4; D may be TRBD1 or TRBD2 (6 bases each). CDR3 length equals 15 residues. The germline V and J ends were trimmed by 4 bases and 8 bases, with 18 bases remaining between them. Per the germline V gene, CDR1 is PRHDT and CDR2 is FYEKMQ (reference sequence). The CDR3, as DNA: TGTGCCAGCAGCTGGACAGTTGCGGGAAGTCACATTCAGTACTTC. This sequence encodes CASSWTVAGSHIQYF.

The rearrangement uses TRBV7-3 and TRBJ2-1; D ambiguous. Germline V gene data show CDR1 as SGHTA and CDR2 as FQGTGA. Trimming pared 2 bases from V and 7 bases from J, leaving 9 bases between. The CDR3 sequence is 13 residues long. The chain's CDR3 is CASSLWTANEQFF. CDR3 sequence (DNA): TGTGCCAGCAGCTTATGGACGGCTAATGAGCAGTTCTTC.

The chain has TRBV7-6 and TRBJ1-2, with D perhaps TRBD1 (6 bases). The germline V gene encodes CDR1 SGHVS and CDR2 FNYEAQ. This CDR3 has 15 residues. V was pared by 1 base and J by 8 bases, with 17 bases between. The CDR3 loop is CASSLEVTGLGGYTF. DNA for the CDR3: TGTGCCAGCAGCTTAGAGGTTACAGGGCTGGGCGGCTACACCTTC.